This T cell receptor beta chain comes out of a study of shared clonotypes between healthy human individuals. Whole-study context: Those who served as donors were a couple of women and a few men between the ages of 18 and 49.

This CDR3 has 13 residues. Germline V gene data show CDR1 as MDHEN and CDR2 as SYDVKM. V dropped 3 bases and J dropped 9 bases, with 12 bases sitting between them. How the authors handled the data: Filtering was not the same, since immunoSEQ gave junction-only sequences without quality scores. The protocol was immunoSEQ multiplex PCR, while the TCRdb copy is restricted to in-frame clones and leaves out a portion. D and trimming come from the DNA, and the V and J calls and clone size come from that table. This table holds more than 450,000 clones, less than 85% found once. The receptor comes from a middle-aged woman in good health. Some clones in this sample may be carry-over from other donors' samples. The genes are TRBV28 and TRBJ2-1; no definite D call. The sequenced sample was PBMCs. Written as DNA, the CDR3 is TGTGCCAGCAGTTTGATCGCGTTAACTGAGCAGTTCTTC. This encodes CASSLIALTEQFF.